This entry is about one TCR beta chain. These data come from a study of shared clonotypes between healthy human individuals. Across the whole study: In total, the donors were a couple of women and a few men aged 18 to 49.

The CDR3 consists of 15 residues. V was clipped by 3 bases and J by 4 bases, with 14 bases between them. CDR1 is SGDLS, CDR2 YYNGEE, per germline. Negatively enriched CD4+ T cells were divided by CD45RA into naive and memory. For sorted subsets, about 200 ng DNA per replicate equaled about 31,000 T cell genomes. Sequencing was performed with immunoSEQ multiplex PCR; in TCRdb, only in-frame clones are kept and a portion is missing. The data show around 1.1 million clones, approximately 80% seen once. The chain links TRBV9 to TRBJ1-3, with a tentative D call TRBD1 (6 bases). Sequencing used memory CD4+ T cells from PBMCs. Regarding subset: CD45RA-negative fraction. This clonotype was obtained from a man in his late teens or twenties in good health. Some clones in this sample may be carry-over from other donors' samples. CDR3 bases: TGTGCCAGCAGCGCAGGGGAATTGTGGGGAAACACCATATATTTT. It specifies CASSAGELWGNTIYF.